The 30 T cell receptor beta chains presented below share a single source sample, sequenced in a study of T cell responses to AZD1222 COVID-19 vaccine. Clones were read by immunoSEQ multiplex PCR, and TCRdb kept only the in-frame ones, dropping some. The table has approximately 200,000 clones, around 93% seen once; the top ten hold roughly 0.99%. Source: peripheral blood, taken 28 days after the second AZD1222 dose. These receptors all stem from an adult who received the AZD1222 COVID-19 vaccine.

The J gene is TRBJ2-3, the V gene TRBV5-8; 8 positions match TRBD1. V lost 4 bases, J lost 3 bases, and 7 bases stayed unmatched. Germline CDR1 and CDR2: SGHTS and YDEGEE. The CDR3 has 15 residues. The CDR3 reads CASSQGQVSTDTQYF. The CDR3 region has the DNA TGTGCCAGCAGCCAGGGACAGGTTTCGACAGATACGCAGTATTTT.

This clone was counted between two and nine times. The gene calls are TRBV12-3 or TRBV12-4 and TRBJ2-4; weak D call: TRBD2 (6 bases). This CDR3 contains 12 residues. V lost 5 bases and J 12 bases, leaving 14 bases between the germline ends. The CDR3 DNA reads as TGTGCCAGCAGTGGAGGGACCGCGGCTCAGTACTTC. This gives the protein CASSGGTAAQYF.

This chain uses TRBV28 with TRBJ1-4; 12 bases fit TRBD1. Germline values: CDR1 MDHEN, CDR2 SYDVKM. V lost 5 bases, J lost 7 bases, and 5 bases stayed unmatched. The CDR3 is 15 residues long. Written as DNA, the CDR3 is TGTGCCAGCAGTGCCGGGACAGGGGGCCGTGAAAAACTGTTTTTT. Protein sequence: CASSAGTGGREKLFF. Together with reference TRBV28 and TRBJ1-4, the CDR3 gives the full variable domain: DVKVTQSSRYLVKRTGEKVFLECVQDMDHENMFWYRQDPGLGLRLIYFSYDVKMKEKGDIPEGYSVSREKKERFSLILESASTNQTSMYLCASSAGTGGREKLFFGSGTQLSVL.

The rearrangement uses TRBV29-1 and TRBJ1-2; 7 bases agree with TRBD1. The trim removed 5 bases at V and 6 bases at J, leaving 3 bases unmatched. In germline, CDR1 is SQVTM, CDR2 ANQGSEA. The CDR3 is 11 amino acids. CDR3 DNA: TGCAGCGTTAGGGACAGTAATGGCTACACCTTC. Its translation: CSVRDSNGYTF.

V and J are TRBV5-1 and TRBJ2-3, with D possibly TRBD1 on 6 matching bases. This CDR3 has 14 amino acids. Germline V lookup: CDR1 SGHRS, CDR2 YFSETQ. Between the trimmed V and J ends, which lost 0 bases and 4 bases, there was a span of 9 bases. The CDR3: CASSLGQEADTQYF. In nucleotides, the CDR3 is TGCGCCAGCAGCTTGGGACAGGAGGCAGATACGCAGTATTTT.

This clone came up once. This chain uses TRBV30 with TRBJ1-4; possibly TRBD1 for D (5 bases). Germline assignment: CDR1 GTSNPN and CDR2 SVGIG (reference sequence). V was clipped by 1 base and J by 10 bases, with 7 bases between them. The CDR3 contains 11 residues. CDR3: CAWSAGGKLFF. In nucleotides, the CDR3 is TGTGCCTGGAGTGCCGGGGGAAAACTGTTTTTT.

In its sample, this clone was seen a few times. The chain links TRBV7-9 to TRBJ2-7; 9 nucleotides agree with TRBD2. The J segment lost 3 bases and the V segment lost 4 bases, leaving 7 bases of the junction unmatched. The CDR3 is made up of 15 amino acids. Germline V gene data show CDR1 as SEHNR and CDR2 as FQNEAQ (reference sequence). The CDR3 bases are TGTGCCAGCAGCTCGGGACTAGCTGCAGGCTACGAGCAGTACTTC. Encoded protein: CASSSGLAAGYEQYF.

V usage is TRBV2 and J usage is TRBJ1-6; D unclear. This CDR3 region has 13 residues. V shed 7 bases and J shed 7 bases, with 11 bases lying between them. Germline CDR1 is SNHLY and CDR2 is FYNNEI. The CDR3 protein is CASIGVWNSPLHF. The CDR3 DNA is TGTGCCAGCATCGGGGTGTGGAATTCACCCCTCCACTTT.

The chain carries TRBV10-3 and TRBJ2-3; no reliable D call. This CDR3 comprises 13 residues. Germline V gives CDR1 ENHRY, CDR2 SYGVKD. Trimming removed 2 bases from V and 3 bases from J, with 6 bases in between. Here the CDR3 DNA reads TGTGCCATCAGTGAGCCTAGAACAGATACGCAGTATTTT. This encodes CAISEPRTDTQYF.

The chain uses TRBV2 and TRBJ2-7; possibly TRBD1 for D (6 bases). The CDR3 consists of 15 residues. V lost 2 bases and J lost 7, with 18 bases in between. Germline values: CDR1 SNHLY, CDR2 FYNNEI. This CDR3 reads CASSERPDSFSEQYF. The DNA for the CDR3 is TGTGCCAGCAGTGAACGGCCGGACAGTTTCTCGGAGCAGTACTTC.

The J gene is TRBJ1-3, the V gene TRBV3-1 (or the pseudogene TRBV3-2), with D possibly matching TRBD1 (6 bases). Germline V gives CDR1 LGHDT, CDR2 YNNKEL (reference sequence). Trimming cost V 4 bases and J 4 bases, with 23 bases left between them. The CDR3 is made up of 18 amino acids. The chain's CDR3 is CASSPGTLTPSRGNTIYF. The CDR3 coding sequence is TGTGCCAGCAGCCCCGGGACACTGACTCCATCGCGGGGAAACACCATATATTTT.

The V call is TRBV3-1 (or the pseudogene TRBV3-2), the J call TRBJ1-1, with D unclear. From germline, CDR1 is LGHDT and CDR2 YNNKEL (reference sequence). The CDR3 loop spans 13 amino acids. V was shortened by 1 base and J by 3 bases, with 6 bases between the two germline ends. CDR3 sequence: CASSQARHTEAFF. CDR3 DNA: TGTGCCAGCAGCCAAGCCCGACACACTGAAGCTTTCTTT.

The rearrangement joins TRBV5-5 to TRBJ1-5, with TRBD1 identical over 7 bases. Germline V gene lookup returns CDR1 SGHKS and CDR2 YYEKEE (reference sequence). The junction had 4 bases not matched to a gene; V was cut back by 3 bases and J by 7 bases. The CDR3 contains 13 residues. The DNA for the CDR3 is TGTGCCAGCAGCTCAGGGGGGGGACAGCCCCAGCATTTT. It codes for CASSSGGGQPQHF.

DNA for the CDR3: TGTGCCAGCTCTCCCGGGACTAGCGGGGGTGGAGGTGAGCAGTTCTTC. This sequence encodes CASSPGTSGGGGEQFF. V usage is TRBV18 and J usage is TRBJ2-1; 14 bases fit TRBD2. The CDR3 covers 16 residues. Trimming cost V 6 bases and J 9 bases; bases outside gene matches: 10. Looked up from germline, CDR1 is KGHSH and CDR2 is LQKENI. The variable domain in full, completed from reference TRBV18 and TRBJ2-1, reads NAGVMQNPRHLVRRRGQEARLRCSPMKGHSHVYWYRQLPEEGLKFMVYLQKENIIDESGMPKERFSAEFPKEGPSILRIQQVVRGDSAAYFCASSPGTSGGGGEQFFGPGTRLTVL.

The J gene is TRBJ2-5, the V gene TRBV7-9; D call uncertain. Trimming left V 5 bases short and J 3 bases short, with 10 bases between. CDR3 length: 13 amino acids. Germline values: CDR1 SEHNR, CDR2 FQNEAQ (reference sequence). The DNA for the CDR3 is TGTGCCAGCAGCCGAGTAGCAGAAGAGACCCAGTACTTC. It encodes CASSRVAEETQYF.

The chain employs TRBV6-1 and TRBJ2-2; D remains unclear. From germline, CDR1 is MNHNS and CDR2 SASEGT. The germline V and J ends were trimmed by 2 bases and 3 bases, with 7 bases remaining between them. This CDR3 comprises 14 residues. The CDR3 region is CASSESHYTGELFF. CDR3 sequence (DNA): TGTGCCAGCAGTGAAAGTCACTACACCGGGGAGCTGTTTTTT.

V gene TRBV6-2 or TRBV6-3 combines with J gene TRBJ2-7; 12 nucleotides line up with TRBD2. Germline assignment: CDR1 MNHEY and CDR2 SVGEGT. The V and J ends lost 6 bases and 3 bases, in that order; junction bases with no gene match: 3. The CDR3 has 14 residues. The CDR3 here is CASSWTSGDYEQYF. In nucleotides, the CDR3 is TGTGCCAGCAGCTGGACTAGCGGGGACTACGAGCAGTACTTC.

With respect to this clone: At one end, the junction sequence differs from germline, possibly due to a read error. The chain links TRBV4-2 to TRBJ2-1; a weak D match, TRBD2 (7 bases). The CDR3 is made up of 16 amino acids. Germline V CDR1 and CDR2: LGHNA, YNFKEQ. The CDR3 DNA follows: TGTGCCACCAGCTTAAAGGAGGGGGGGGGCCTGTCTGAGCAGTTCTTC. This translates into CATSLKEGGGLSEQFF.

The chain couples TRBV2 to TRBJ1-5; 7 bases fit TRBD1. The CDR3 consists of 14 residues. The V gene end was trimmed by 2 bases and the J gene end by 2 bases; junction bases not matched to a gene: 0. Germline values: CDR1 SNHLY, CDR2 FYNNEI. CDR3 residues: CASSEQGGNQPQHF. CDR3 nucleotides: TGTGCCAGCAGTGAACAGGGGGGCAATCAGCCCCAGCATTTT.

The gene calls are TRBV3-1 (or the pseudogene TRBV3-2) and TRBJ1-2, with 8 bases matching TRBD1. J gave up 2 bases and V 4 bases, and 9 bases lay outside the gene matches. The CDR3 totals 16 residues. Germline lookup yields CDR1 LGHDT and CDR2 YNNKEL (reference sequence). DNA of the CDR3: TGTGCCAGCAGCCGCCACGGACAGGGTAACAACTATGGCTACACCTTC. Amino acids: CASSRHGQGNNYGYTF.

V usage is TRBV27 and J usage is TRBJ1-6; D might be TRBD1 (6 bases). The CDR3 covers 15 residues. From germline, CDR1 is MNHEY and CDR2 SMNVEV (reference sequence). Trimming took off 6 bases at V and 7 bases at J, with 16 bases between the two ends. The CDR3 DNA follows: TGTGCCAGCAGCTCCCCGACAGGTTGGAATTCACCCCTCCACTTT. Translating gives CASSSPTGWNSPLHF.

The chain has TRBV11-2 and TRBJ1-5; no clear D gene. Germline V CDR1 and CDR2: SGHAT, FQNNGV. V lost 5 bases and J lost 5, with 22 bases in between. The CDR3 loop spans 17 amino acids. CDR3 sequence: CASSPQAQPDEDQPQHF. The CDR3 bases are TGTGCCAGCAGCCCCCAGGCCCAACCGGACGAGGATCAGCCCCAGCATTTT.

With respect to this clone: Other DNA sequences in this sample translate to the same CDR3. The chain recombines TRBV29-1 with TRBJ2-1; 9 bases match TRBD1. Germline V gene data show CDR1 as SQVTM and CDR2 as ANQGSEA. Unmatched junction bases numbered 1, after V lost 6 bases and J lost 1 base. The CDR3 runs 13 residues. The CDR3 region is CSVDRGSYNEQFF. CDR3 sequence (DNA): TGCAGCGTCGACAGGGGGTCCTACAATGAGCAGTTCTTC.

In nucleotides, the CDR3 is TGCGCCAGCAGCTTGGCCATGAAAGAGGCCTTGAACACCGGGGAGCTGTTTTTT. Its translation is CASSLAMKEALNTGELFF. The genes are TRBV5-1 and TRBJ2-2; D is unresolved. CDR3 length equals 18 residues. Germline V lookup: CDR1 SGHRS, CDR2 YFSETQ. V lost 0 bases to trimming and J lost 1 base, with 16 bases between them. The variable domain in full, completed from reference TRBV5-1 and TRBJ2-2, reads KAGVTQTPRYLIKTRGQQVTLSCSPISGHRSVSWYQQTPGQGLQFLFEYFSETQRNKGNFPGRFSGRQFSNSRSEMNVSTLELGDSALYLCASSLAMKEALNTGELFFGEGSRLTVL.

The table lists this clone with a few counts. Distinct nucleotide sequences in the sample also encode this CDR3. The gene calls are TRBV6-4 and TRBJ1-1; D not certain. The CDR3 runs 14 residues. Trimming pared 6 bases from V and 1 base from J, leaving 12 bases between. Germline loops: CDR1 MRHNA, CDR2 SNTAGT. The CDR3 loop reads CASSPSPGNTEAFF. CDR3 sequence (DNA): TGTGCCAGCAGCCCCTCACCGGGGAACACTGAAGCTTTCTTT.

The chain combines TRBV28 with TRBJ1-5; D remains ambiguous. This CDR3 comprises 14 residues. V was trimmed by 6 bases and J by 4 bases, leaving 13 bases between them. Per the germline V gene, CDR1 is MDHEN and CDR2 is SYDVKM. CDR3 nucleotide sequence: TGTGCCAGCAGCTCTGGACCCACTAATCAGCCCCAGCATTTT. It translates to CASSSGPTNQPQHF.

This rearrangement joins TRBV10-3 to TRBJ2-2; possibly TRBD1 or TRBD2 for D (5 bases each). V dropped 9 bases and J dropped 0 bases, with 11 bases sitting between them. Looked up from germline, CDR1 is ENHRY and CDR2 is SYGVKD. There are 14 residues in the CDR3. The CDR3 protein is CAIPGRTNTGELFF. The CDR3 nucleotides are TGTGCCATTCCGGGACGCACGAACACCGGGGAGCTGTTTTTT.

V gene TRBV11-1 combines with J gene TRBJ2-2; D ambiguous. This CDR3 has 14 residues. Trimming removed 1 base at V and 3 bases at J, with 6 bases between. From germline, CDR1 is SGHAT and CDR2 FQDESV (reference sequence). The CDR3 loop is CASSLGRDTGELFF. DNA of the CDR3: TGTGCCAGCAGCTTAGGACGAGACACCGGGGAGCTGTTTTTT.

This clone was observed a single time. This chain links TRBV5-6 with TRBJ2-5, with TRBD1 identical over 12 bases. There are 16 residues in the CDR3. Germline V CDR1 and CDR2: SGHDT, YYEEEE. V lost 0 bases, J lost 5 bases, and 5 bases stayed unmatched. For the CDR3, the DNA is TGTGCCAGCAGCTTGGCCGGGACAGGGGGCGTGGAGACCCAGTACTTC. Translation: CASSLAGTGGVETQYF.

The chain recombines TRBV6-1 with TRBJ2-3; 9 positions match TRBD2. Trimming removed 4 bases from V and 2 bases from J; junction bases left unmatched: 10. Germline V gives CDR1 MNHNS, CDR2 SASEGT. This CDR3 has 17 amino acids. The CDR3: CASSVGTSTLLTDTQYF. CDR3 nucleotides: TGTGCCAGCAGTGTAGGGACTAGCACCTTGCTCACAGATACGCAGTATTTT.